The rows below give T cell receptor beta chains drawn from one sample of a study of T-cell reconstitution after alpha-beta-depleted transplantation in children. MiXCR, run by TCRdb on the PCR reads, gives a single entry per CDR3 protein. The table records about 540,000 distinct CDR3 sequences, approximately 20% of them present only once. The specimen comprised PBMCs from the stem cell graft donor, sampled from the stem cell graft. The receptor set was obtained from a human donor who donated a stem cell graft to a child with acute lymphoblastic leukemia. CDR3s include the opening cysteine and the closing phenylalanine or tryptophan. A D gene is named only where the DNA matches it firmly. Expanded clones are given a class, and other clones once, few, many or no size at all.

D,J,size,V,CDR3,DNA
TRBD2,TRBJ2-2,NA,TRBV7-3,CASSLTPGLAGDANTGELFF,TGTGCCAGCAGCTTGACACCGGGACTAGCGGGAGACGCGAACACCGGGGAGCTGTTTTTT
TRBD1,TRBJ2-5,many,TRBV6-1,CASSQTGAGETQYF,TGTGCCAGCAGCCAAACAGGGGCTGGGGAGACCCAGTACTTC
TRBD1,TRBJ1-1,few,TRBV20-1,CSAREMAGQGTEAFF,TGCAGTGCTAGAGAAATGGCGGGACAGGGGACTGAAGCTTTCTTT
NA,TRBJ2-7,NA,TRBV7-9,CASSRLGSGYEQYF,TGTGCCAGCAGCCGCCTAGGATCTGGGTACGAGCAGTACTTC
TRBD1,TRBJ1-2,few,TRBV7-6,CASSLLPTGEEGYGYTF,TGTGCCAGCAGCTTATTGCCCACAGGGGAGGAAGGCTATGGCTACACCTTC
NA,TRBJ2-1,NA,TRBV5-5,CASSFVSEQFF,TGTGCCAGCAGCTTTGTATCAGAGCAGTTCTTC
TRBD2,TRBJ2-5,few,TRBV20-1,CSARESGRGRFQETQYF,TGCAGTGCTAGAGAGAGCGGGAGAGGGAGGTTCCAAGAGACCCAGTACTTC
NA,TRBJ1-1,NA,TRBV7-8,CASSLYALRQAPNTEAFF,TGTGCCAGCAGCTTATACGCACTTCGACAGGCCCCGAACACTGAAGCTTTCTTT
NA,TRBJ2-7,few,TRBV12-3/TRBV12-4,CASSLVKRARYEQYF,TGTGCCAGCAGTTTAGTGAAACGGGCTAGATACGAGCAGTACTTC
NA,TRBJ1-1,NA,TRBV18,CASSPQEVQDTEAFF,TGTGCCAGCTCACCACAGGAGGTACAGGACACTGAAGCTTTCTTT
NA,TRBJ1-1,NA,TRBV7-8,CASSLGGGSAFF,TGTGCCAGCAGCTTAGGGGGGGGTTCGGCTTTCTTT
TRBD2,TRBJ2-3,few,TRBV4-1,CASSQGGGLAGSTDTQYF,TGCGCCAGCAGCCAAGGGGGCGGACTAGCGGGGAGCACAGATACGCAGTATTTT
NA,TRBJ2-7,few,TRBV5-1,CASSPFDGPSYEQYF,TGCGCCAGCAGCCCCTTTGACGGGCCGTCCTACGAGCAGTACTTC
NA,TRBJ1-2,few,TRBV15,CATSTLGLSGYTF,TGTGCCACCAGCACATTGGGACTGAGTGGCTACACCTTC
TRBD2,TRBJ2-5,NA,TRBV7-3,CASSVGLAGAETQYF,TGTGCCAGCAGCGTAGGACTAGCGGGAGCGGAGACCCAGTACTTC
NA,TRBJ2-2,NA,TRBV5-1,CASIPGGSTAISTGELFF,TGCGCCAGCATCCCTGGAGGGAGTACCGCTATTTCAACCGGGGAGCTGTTTTTT
TRBD2,TRBJ2-1,NA,TRBV30,CAWSVRAGAYNEQFF,TGTGCCTGGAGTGTACGAGCGGGAGCGTACAATGAGCAGTTCTTC
NA,TRBJ2-1,few,TRBV3-1,CASSQSQRARPYNEQFF,TGTGCCAGCAGCCAAAGTCAGAGGGCTCGTCCCTACAATGAGCAGTTCTTC
NA,TRBJ2-3,NA,TRBV12-3/TRBV12-4,CASDPGDTQYF,TGTGCCAGCGACCCGGGGGATACGCAGTATTTT
NA,TRBJ2-1,NA,TRBV6-2/TRBV6-3,CASRTSLAPTYNEQFF,TGTGCCAGCAGGACCAGCCTAGCGCCGACCTACAATGAGCAGTTCTTC
NA,TRBJ2-3,NA,TRBV20-1,CSAPHGGLAGTDTQYF,TGCAGTGCTCCCCACGGTGGTTTAGCGGGCACAGATACGCAGTATTTT
NA,TRBJ2-7,NA,TRBV27,CASSLAPHYEQYF,TGTGCCAGCAGTTTAGCTCCGCACTACGAGCAGTACTTC
NA,TRBJ1-4,few,TRBV12-3/TRBV12-4,CASSFSRGGSEKLFF,TGTGCCAGCAGTTTTTCCAGGGGTGGGAGTGAAAAACTGTTTTTT
TRBD2,TRBJ2-2,few,TRBV4-2,CASSQFLAGGPSGELFF,TGTGCCAGCAGCCAATTCCTAGCGGGAGGGCCTTCCGGGGAGCTGTTTTTT
TRBD2,TRBJ2-1,many,TRBV4-2,CASSSRGRLEGNEQFF,TGTGCCAGCAGCTCCCGCGGGAGGCTGGAGGGAAATGAGCAGTTCTTC
TRBD2,TRBJ2-7,NA,TRBV2,CASGSGGLEEQYF,TGTGCCAGTGGGAGCGGGGGGTTGGAGGAGCAGTACTTC
TRBD1,TRBJ1-2,few,TRBV20-1,CSARVPGGYYGYTF,TGCAGTGCTAGAGTACCAGGGGGATACTATGGCTACACCTTC
TRBD1,TRBJ1-3,few,TRBV4-1,CASSHLGQGSGGNTIYF,TGCGCCAGCAGCCACCTGGGACAGGGGTCGGGAGGAAACACCATATATTTT
NA,TRBJ2-7,NA,TRBV27,CASSLANKQYF,TGTGCCAGCAGTCTAGCCAACAAGCAGTACTTC
NA,TRBJ2-2,NA,TRBV5-6,CASSPPRGADTGELFF,TGTGCCAGCAGCCCCCCCCGGGGGGCGGACACCGGGGAGCTGTTTTTT
NA,TRBJ2-4,NA,TRBV27,CASSLGGYIQYF,TGTGCCAGCAGCCTTGGGGGTTACATTCAGTACTTC
NA,TRBJ2-3,few,TRBV3-1,CASSQDVASDTQYF,TGTGCCAGCAGCCAAGATGTGGCGTCGGATACGCAGTATTTT
TRBD2,TRBJ2-1,NA,TRBV3-1,CASSKEVGLGLAGVNEQFF,TGTGCCAGCAGCAAGGAGGTTGGATTGGGACTAGCGGGAGTCAATGAGCAGTTCTTC
TRBD1,TRBJ2-3,few,TRBV24-1,CATSDFGTGLDLLTDTQYF,TGTGCCACCAGTGATTTCGGGACAGGGTTGGACTTACTCACAGATACGCAGTATTTT
TRBD2,TRBJ2-1,few,TRBV7-3,CASSRGGGSSYNEQFF,TGTGCCAGCAGCCGGGGGGGCGGGAGCTCCTACAATGAGCAGTTCTTC
NA,TRBJ2-1,few,TRBV4-1,CASSQVGRAGPAIDEQFF,TGCGCCAGCAGCCAAGTCGGACGAGCGGGCCCCGCCATCGATGAGCAGTTCTTC
NA,TRBJ2-2,NA,TRBV10-1,CASSEPPGTQNTGELFF,TGCGCCAGCAGTGAGCCCCCCGGGACACAGAACACCGGGGAGCTGTTTTTT
TRBD2,TRBJ2-2,few,TRBV29-1,CSAISLAGEANTGELFF,TGCAGCGCCATCTCACTAGCGGGAGAAGCGAACACCGGGGAGCTGTTTTTT
NA,TRBJ2-7,NA,TRBV27,CASSQRDLTYEQYF,TGTGCCAGCAGTCAAAGAGACCTAACCTACGAGCAGTACTTC
TRBD1,TRBJ1-6,NA,TRBV6-1,CASREDRVYSPLHF,TGTGCCAGCAGAGAGGACAGGGTATACTCACCCCTCCACTTT
NA,TRBJ1-1,NA,TRBV18,CASSPGFVTEAFF,TGTGCCAGCTCGCCAGGGTTCGTGACTGAAGCTTTCTTT
NA,TRBJ2-5,NA,TRBV4-2,CASSQDWASGIPYF,NA